This T cell receptor beta chain was documented in a study of CD8 T cells in ankylosing spondylitis. Study observations and caveats: In ankylosing spondylitis blood, a motif of several highly homologous TCR beta variants appeared characteristic. Disease-associated clonotypes exhibited CD8+ identity and were relatively infrequent in peripheral blood. As reported, disease-linked clones showed significant enrichment in matched ankylosing spondylitis synovial fluid.

This clonotype was seen only a few times. The antigen is unknown. Germline V gene data show CDR1 as SEHNR and CDR2 as FQNEAQ (reference sequence). The CDR3 runs to 15 residues. V lost 5 bases and J lost 7; bases outside the gene matches: 6. Making the TCR beta libraries involved quantitative 5'-RACE with molecular barcodes. TCRdb fed the 5' RACE reads into MiXCR, producing one record per CDR3 protein. The repertoire includes some 700,000 distinct CDR3 sequences, roughly 19% of them detected once, and around a fifth sits in the top ten. The TCR originated in a male donor with ankylosing spondylitis. Source material: blood, either unsorted or a sorted T cell fraction (not recorded which). This rearrangement joins TRBV7-9 to TRBJ1-6, with 9 bases aligning to TRBD1. CDR3 residues: CASSDWDRVNSPLHF. The CDR3 DNA reads TGTGCCAGCAGCGACTGGGACAGGGTGAATTCACCCCTCCACTTT.